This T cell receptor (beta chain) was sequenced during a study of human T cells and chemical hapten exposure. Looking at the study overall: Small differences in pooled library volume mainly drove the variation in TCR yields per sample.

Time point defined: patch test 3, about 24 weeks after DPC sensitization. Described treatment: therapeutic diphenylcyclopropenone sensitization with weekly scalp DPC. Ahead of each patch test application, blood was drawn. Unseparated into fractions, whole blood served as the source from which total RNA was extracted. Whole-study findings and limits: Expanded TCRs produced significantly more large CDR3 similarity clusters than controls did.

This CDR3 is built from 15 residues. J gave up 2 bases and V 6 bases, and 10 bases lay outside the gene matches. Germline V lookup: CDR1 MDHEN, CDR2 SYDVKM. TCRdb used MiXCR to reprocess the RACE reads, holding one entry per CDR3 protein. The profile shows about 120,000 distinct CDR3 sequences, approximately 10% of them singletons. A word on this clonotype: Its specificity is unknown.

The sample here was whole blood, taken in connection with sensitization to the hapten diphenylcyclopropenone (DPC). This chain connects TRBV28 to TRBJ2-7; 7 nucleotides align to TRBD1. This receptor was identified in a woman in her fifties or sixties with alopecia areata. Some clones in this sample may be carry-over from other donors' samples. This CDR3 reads CASSHHPGTAYEQYF. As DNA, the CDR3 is TGTGCCAGCAGCCACCACCCCGGGACAGCCTACGAGCAGTACTTC.